The 3 T cell receptor beta chains below all came from one sample that was sequenced in a study of blood T cell repertoires in COVID-19. Some clones are missing from TCRdb's copy, which holds only in-frame ones; the method was immunoSEQ multiplex PCR. The sample comprises 100,000 to 120,000 clones, about 80% of which are singletons, and 3.8% rests with the top ten. The specimen sequenced was peripheral blood. The source is a woman of 80 years or more with acute or convalescent COVID-19.

The chain recombines TRBV4-1 with TRBJ2-1; tentatively, D is TRBD1 (5 bases). Germline CDR1 MGHRA, CDR2 YSYEKL. This CDR3 contains 14 residues. Trimming cost V 4 bases and J 6 bases, with 13 bases left between them. The CDR3 region has the DNA TGCGCCAGCAGCCCCACCCCCAGGGCCAATGAGCAGTTCTTC. Encoded protein: CASSPTPRANEQFF.

V and J are TRBV4-1 and TRBJ2-4, with 7 bases lining up with TRBD2. The CDR3 contains 15 residues. With 0 bases clipped from V and 8 bases from J, the junction kept 7 bases outside the gene matches. Germline CDR1 reads MGHRA; CDR2 reads YSYEKL. The CDR3 DNA follows: TGCGCCAGCAGCCAAGATCAGGGCGGGGGAGACATTCAGTACTTC. Its translation is CASSQDQGGGDIQYF.

The chain couples TRBV21-1 to TRBJ2-5; the table assigns TRBD2, which was not confirmed against the DNA. TRBV21-1 is a pseudogene segment. The CDR3 length is 20 residues. The CDR3 nucleotides are TGTGCCAGCAGCAACCCGGGTGAGGCGGGGGGGCTTATGGACCAAGAGACCCAGTACTTC. As protein: CASSNPGEAGGLMDQETQYF.